Listed here are 19 T cell receptor beta chains from one sample, sequenced in a study of T cell responses to AZD1222 COVID-19 vaccine. The data were produced by immunoSEQ multiplex PCR, yet TCRdb's version contains in-frame clones alone and is incomplete. This table has some 150,000 clones, 90% to 95% appearing once. The sequencing here drew on peripheral blood, taken 28 days after the second AZD1222 dose. Receptor source: an adult who received the AZD1222 COVID-19 vaccine.

This clone was picked up a small number of times. The chain recombines TRBV2 with TRBJ2-7, with D unclear. Germline values: CDR1 SNHLY, CDR2 FYNNEI. Trimming removed 6 bases from V and 3 bases from J, with 9 bases in between. This CDR3 has 12 amino acids. The CDR3, as DNA: TGTGCCAGCAGCCTCCTTGTCTACGAGCAGTACTTC. Translation: CASSLLVYEQYF.

V usage is TRBV19 and J usage is TRBJ2-3; the match to TRBD2 covers 11 bases. The CDR3 contains 15 residues. The junction had 4 bases not matched to a gene; V was cut back by 6 bases and J by 2 bases. Germline lookup yields CDR1 LNHDA and CDR2 SQIVND (reference sequence). This CDR3 is CASSLAGGNTDTQYF. The CDR3 coding sequence is TGTGCCAGTAGCCTAGCGGGGGGAAACACAGATACGCAGTATTTT.

The chain carries TRBV7-9 and TRBJ1-2; D is unclear. Germline V CDR1 and CDR2: SEHNR, FQNEAQ (reference sequence). The CDR3 runs 12 residues. V lost 5 bases, J lost 4 bases, and 8 bases lay in between. CDR3 coding DNA: TGTGCCAGCAGCCCCAGACCCTATGGCTACACCTTC. It specifies CASSPRPYGYTF.

Turning to this clone: The identical CDR3 is also encoded by other nucleotide sequences in the sample. The V and J genes are TRBV5-1 and TRBJ1-1, with 8 bases lining up with TRBD1. The CDR3 covers 16 residues. V lost 0 bases, J lost 0 bases, and 4 bases stayed unmatched. Germline assignment: CDR1 SGHRS and CDR2 YFSETQ. CDR3 residues: CASSLGQGALNTEAFF. CDR3 sequence (DNA): TGCGCCAGCAGCTTGGGGCAGGGGGCCTTGAACACTGAAGCTTTCTTT.

The V and J genes are TRBV11-2 and TRBJ2-1; D remains ambiguous. Looked up from germline, CDR1 is SGHAT and CDR2 is FQNNGV. Between the trimmed V and J ends, which lost 5 bases and 2 bases, there was a span of 13 bases. The CDR3 has 15 residues. As DNA, the CDR3 is TGTGCCAGCAGCCCCCGGCTAGATGCCTACAATGAGCAGTTCTTC. This sequence encodes CASSPRLDAYNEQFF.

The chain uses TRBV13 and TRBJ1-5; no definite D call. This CDR3 region has 14 residues. Trimming removed 0 bases from V and 9 bases from J, with 12 bases in between. Germline loops: CDR1 PRHDT, CDR2 FYEKMQ (reference sequence). This CDR3 reads CASSLGRTMRPQHF. The DNA of the CDR3 is TGTGCCAGCAGCTTAGGCCGGACGATGCGGCCCCAGCATTTT.

The chain is built from TRBV15 and TRBJ2-7; 7 nucleotides align to TRBD2. CDR1 is LNHNV and CDR2 is YYDKDF in the germline V gene (reference sequence). The V gene end was trimmed by 3 bases and the J gene end by 0 bases; junction bases not matched to a gene: 5. The CDR3 has 15 amino acids. CDR3 amino acids: CATSRSGGSSYEQYF. CDR3 nucleotide sequence: TGTGCCACCAGCAGGTCCGGCGGGAGCTCCTACGAGCAGTACTTC.

The V call is TRBV6-5, the J call TRBJ2-1, with 8 bases identical to TRBD2. This CDR3 comprises 14 residues. V lost 8 bases to trimming and J lost 2 bases; unmatched junction nucleotides: 5. The germline V gene has CDR1 MNHEY and CDR2 SVGAGI. The CDR3 sequence: CASGAGVAYNEQFF. CDR3 bases: TGTGCCAGCGGAGCGGGAGTGGCCTACAATGAGCAGTTCTTC.

The CDR3 region has the DNA TGTGCCAGCAGTTCGGGGTGGCGGATTAATGAAAAACTGTTTTTT. It is translated as CASSSGWRINEKLFF. The chain couples TRBV27 to TRBJ1-4; D is undetermined. The CDR3 has 15 amino acids. Trimming pared 4 bases from V and 4 bases from J, leaving 13 bases between. Looked up from germline, CDR1 is MNHEY and CDR2 is SMNVEV (reference sequence). Full variable domain (remainder filled in from reference TRBV27 and TRBJ1-4): EAQVTQNPRYLITVTGKKLTVTCSQNMNHEYMSWYRQDPGLGLRQIYYSMNVEVTDKGDVPEGYKVSRKEKRNFPLILESPSPNQTSLYFCASSSGWRINEKLFFGSGTQLSVL.

The rearrangement joins TRBV14 to TRBJ2-7, with 8 positions matching TRBD1. CDR1 and CDR2 from the germline V gene are SGHDN and FVKESK. This CDR3 spans 15 amino acids. V was pared by 4 bases and J by 0 bases, with 5 bases of the junction left unmatched. DNA for the CDR3: TGTGCCAGCAGCCCGTGGACAGGGAGCTCCTACGAGCAGTACTTC. This encodes CASSPWTGSSYEQYF. Based on the CDR3 plus reference TRBV14 and TRBJ2-7, the full variable domain is EAGVTQFPSHSVIEKGQTVTLRCDPISGHDNLYWYRRVMGKEIKFLLHFVKESKQDESGMPNNRFLAERTGGTYSTLKVQPAELEDSGVYFCASSPWTGSSYEQYFGPGTRLTVT.

The V call is TRBV7-6, the J call TRBJ2-5, with D perhaps matching TRBD2 (6 bases). The germline V and J ends were trimmed by 4 bases and 5 bases, with 17 bases remaining between them. This CDR3 has 15 residues. Looked up from germline, CDR1 is SGHVS and CDR2 is FNYEAQ. CDR3 in DNA: TGTGCCAGCAGCTCCATGGGACTCAACTGGGAGACCCAGTACTTC. Translation gives CASSSMGLNWETQYF.

The chain recombines TRBV10-3 with TRBJ1-1; unclear D gene. The CDR3 has 11 residues. V was clipped by 8 bases and J by 7 bases, with 11 bases between them. Germline CDR1 reads ENHRY; CDR2 reads SYGVKD. For the CDR3, the DNA is TGTGCCATCCGATCGACGGATGAAGCTTTCTTT. Translated: CAIRSTDEAFF.

The rearrangement uses TRBV3-1 (or the pseudogene TRBV3-2) and TRBJ1-6; D is undetermined. Per the germline V gene, CDR1 is LGHDT and CDR2 is YNNKEL (reference sequence). The length of the CDR3 is 14 residues. Trimming pared 1 base from V and 7 bases from J, leaving 8 bases between. This CDR3 reads CASSQVGQNSPLHF. The CDR3 nucleotides are TGTGCCAGCAGCCAAGTGGGTCAGAATTCACCCCTCCACTTT.

A single count supports this clone. In DNA, the CDR3 is TGTGCCAGCAGCCGCTCCGGTCCGGGGACTGGAAACACCATATATTTT. It codes for CASSRSGPGTGNTIYF. The chain joins TRBV5-8 to TRBJ1-3; D gene ambiguous. Germline V gene lookup returns CDR1 SGHTS and CDR2 YDEGEE. CDR3 length: 16 amino acids. Trimming removed 4 bases from V and 2 bases from J, with 16 bases in between.

This chain uses TRBV15 with TRBJ2-2; 7 bases align to TRBD2. Germline CDR1 reads LNHNV; CDR2 reads YYDKDF (reference sequence). There are 17 residues in the CDR3. The V gene end was trimmed by 5 bases and the J gene end by 6 bases; junction bases not matched to a gene: 15. CDR3 protein: CATSSGWGGSLAGELFF. In DNA form, the CDR3 reads TGTGCCACCAGCTCAGGATGGGGGGGAAGTTTGGCCGGGGAGCTGTTTTTT.

V is TRBV19 and J is TRBJ1-1; D is perhaps TRBD1 (6 bases). The length of the CDR3 is 15 residues. The V end lost 3 bases, the J end lost 1 base, and 12 bases lay between the germline ends. Looked up from germline, CDR1 is LNHDA and CDR2 is SQIVND (reference sequence). DNA for the CDR3: TGTGCCAGTAGTATGGACAGCCTTCCGAACACTGAAGCTTTCTTT. This encodes CASSMDSLPNTEAFF. Combining the CDR3 with reference TRBV19 and TRBJ1-1 gives the whole variable domain DGGITQSPKYLFRKEGQNVTLSCEQNLNHDAMYWYRQDPGQGLRLIYYSQIVNDFQKGDIAEGYSVSREKKESFPLTVTSAQKNPTAFYLCASSMDSLPNTEAFFGQGTRLTVV.

This clone was seen a handful of times. The chain uses TRBV11-2 and TRBJ1-1; 10 bases align to TRBD1. This CDR3 is 15 amino acids long. With V trimmed by 7 bases and J by 0 bases, 5 bases remained unmatched. Germline CDR1 SGHAT, CDR2 FQNNGV. The chain's CDR3 is CASTGTGVLNTEAFF. CDR3 DNA sequence: TGTGCCAGCACAGGGACAGGGGTATTGAACACTGAAGCTTTCTTT.

The chain joins TRBV23-1 to TRBJ1-5, with TRBD1 as a possible D gene (5 bases). TRBV23-1 is marked as an open reading frame, function uncertain. The CDR3 runs 16 residues. V gave up 3 bases and J gave up 2 bases, with 14 bases separating them. Here the CDR3 DNA reads TGCGCCAGCAGTCATCGGGACCGGCTACGCAATCAGCCCCAGCATTTT. Protein: CASSHRDRLRNQPQHF.

The chain combines TRBV3-1 (or the pseudogene TRBV3-2) with TRBJ2-7; D uncertain. The germline V and J ends were trimmed by 1 base and 2 bases, with 9 bases remaining between them. Per germline, CDR1 LGHDT and CDR2 YNNKEL (reference sequence). The CDR3 has 14 residues. DNA for the CDR3: TGTGCCAGCAGCCAAGGCAACCACCCCTACGAGCAGTACTTC. Translated: CASSQGNHPYEQYF.